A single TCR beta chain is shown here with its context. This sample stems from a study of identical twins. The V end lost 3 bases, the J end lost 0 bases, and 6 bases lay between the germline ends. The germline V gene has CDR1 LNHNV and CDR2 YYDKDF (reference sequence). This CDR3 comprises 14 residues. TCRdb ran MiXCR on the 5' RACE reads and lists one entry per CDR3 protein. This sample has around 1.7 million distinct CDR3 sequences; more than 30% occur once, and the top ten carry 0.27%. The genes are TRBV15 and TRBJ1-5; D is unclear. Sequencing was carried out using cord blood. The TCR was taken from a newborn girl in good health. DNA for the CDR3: TGTGCCACCAGCAGCTCATATAGCAATCAGCCCCAGCATTTT. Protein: CATSSSYSNQPQHF.